Detailed here is one TCR beta chain. No antigen is known for it. Reverse transcription of extracted RNA yielded cDNA, which provided the sequencing template. Here immunoSEQ multiplex PCR was the method, and the copy in TCRdb shows in-frame clones only, minus some. The profile shows some 96,000 clones, roughly two thirds of them singletons. This entry is derived from a study of CD8+ T cells in alopecia areata. Across the study: Treatment of the treated patients consisted of oral tofacitinib, 5 to 10 mg twice daily.

CDR3 size: 15 residues. Germline CDR1 is SGDLS and CDR2 is YYNGEE. Trimming cost V 2 bases and J 0 bases, with 11 bases left between them. Treatment of the sample: oral pan-JAK inhibitor, 5-10 mg twice daily. Study conclusions and caveats: Relative to normal scalp, lesional scalp, especially alopecia totalis/universalis, showed higher clonality.

The chain combines TRBV9 with TRBJ1-1; tentative D call: TRBD1 (6 bases). The sequence was obtained from a human donor with alopecia areata. Sequencing used CD8+ T cells sorted from blood, obtained at week 4, from a patient treated with tofacitinib. CDR3 DNA: TGTGCCAGCAGCGTCCAGGGGAGCCTGAACACTGAAGCTTTCTTT. This sequence encodes CASSVQGSLNTEAFF.